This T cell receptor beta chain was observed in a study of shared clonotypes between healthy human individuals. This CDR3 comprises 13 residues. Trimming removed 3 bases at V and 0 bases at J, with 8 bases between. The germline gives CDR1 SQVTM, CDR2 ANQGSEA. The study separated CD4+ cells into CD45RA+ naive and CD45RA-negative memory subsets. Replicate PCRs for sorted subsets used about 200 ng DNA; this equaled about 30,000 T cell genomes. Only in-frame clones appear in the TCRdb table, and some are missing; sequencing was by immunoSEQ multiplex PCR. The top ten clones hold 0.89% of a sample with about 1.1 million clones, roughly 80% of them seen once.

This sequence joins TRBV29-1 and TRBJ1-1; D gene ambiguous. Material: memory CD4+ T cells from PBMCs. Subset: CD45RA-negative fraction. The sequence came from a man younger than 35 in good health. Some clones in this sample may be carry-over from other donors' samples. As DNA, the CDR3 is TGCAGCGTTGATAGCCTCATGAACACTGAAGCTTTCTTT. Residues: CSVDSLMNTEAFF.